The 18 T cell receptor beta chains listed next were all sequenced from one sample in a study of response to subunit inactivated influenza vaccine. MiXCR was run by TCRdb on the RT-PCR reads, yielding one entry per CDR3 protein. The sample has 150,000 to 200,000 distinct CDR3 sequences; about 12% are singletons. The same sample was also used in a study of T cells expressing NK-cell markers. In that study: A 5'RACE template switching approach incorporating UMIs was used to make TCR beta cDNA.

Specimen: CD8+ T cells sorted from PBMCs, collected 11 to 12 days after vaccination. These receptors all come from a man aged 45-65 years who received an inactivated influenza vaccine.

This clonotype was found a few times. V and J are TRBV7-6 and TRBJ1-1, with D unresolved. Trimming took 5 bases from V and 7 from J, leaving 14 bases between them. Per the germline V gene, CDR1 is SGHVS and CDR2 is FNYEAQ. This CDR3 is 13 amino acids long. For the CDR3, the DNA is TGTGCCAGCAGCCCCGTGGCCCAGCTTGAAGCTTTCTTT. Translated: CASSPVAQLEAFF.

The V call is TRBV30, the J call TRBJ1-1; the D is unclear. Germline V CDR1 and CDR2: GTSNPN, SVGIG (reference sequence). The length of the CDR3 is 14 residues. V dropped 0 bases and J dropped 0 bases, with 8 bases sitting between them. Written as DNA, the CDR3 is TGTGCCTGGAGTGTACTGGTCATGAACACTGAAGCTTTCTTT. This sequence encodes CAWSVLVMNTEAFF.

A few counts support this clonotype. The gene calls are TRBV11-2 and TRBJ2-7; tentatively, D is TRBD2 (5 bases). Trimming removed 2 bases from V and 2 bases from J, with 13 bases in between. CDR1 is SGHAT, CDR2 FQNNGV, per germline. The CDR3 is made up of 15 amino acids. The CDR3 sequence: CASSLSTGFAYEQYF. CDR3 in DNA: TGTGCCAGCAGCTTATCTACGGGGTTCGCCTACGAGCAGTACTTC.

The chain recombines TRBV27 with TRBJ1-4; tentative D call: TRBD1 (5 bases). This CDR3 comprises 15 residues. V was pared by 0 bases and J by 6 bases, with 11 bases between. From germline, CDR1 is MNHEY and CDR2 SMNVEV (reference sequence). This chain's CDR3 is CASSLSFGGDEKLFF. CDR3 DNA: TGTGCCAGCAGTTTATCGTTCGGGGGGGATGAAAAACTGTTTTTT.

This clonotype was seen ten or more times. The chain couples TRBV5-1 to TRBJ2-7; TRBD1 matches 11 bases. The V gene end was trimmed by 5 bases and the J gene end by 4 bases; junction bases not matched to a gene: 8. CDR1 and CDR2 (germline): SGHRS, YFSETQ. This CDR3 comprises 15 residues. The CDR3 protein is CASSNLGQGVYEQYF. CDR3 DNA sequence: TGCGCCAGCAGTAACCTGGGACAGGGGGTTTACGAGCAGTACTTC.

This clonotype was seen only a few times. The V call is TRBV7-9, the J call TRBJ2-3; D is perhaps TRBD1 or TRBD2 (6 bases each). This CDR3 is 15 amino acids long. Trimming stripped 5 bases from V and 2 bases from J, with 14 bases between. Looked up from germline, CDR1 is SEHNR and CDR2 is FQNEAQ (reference sequence). The DNA of the CDR3 is TGTGCCAGCAGCGAGGGGGAGGACATCACAGATACGCAGTATTTT. Translation gives CASSEGEDITDTQYF.

This clonotype showed up just a few times. V usage is TRBV29-1 and J usage is TRBJ2-2; D is unresolved. Looked up from germline, CDR1 is SQVTM and CDR2 is ANQGSEA. Deletions cut 4 bases from V and 1 base from J, with 4 bases between. This CDR3 has 12 residues. CDR3 sequence reads: CSVVWNTGELFF. The CDR3 DNA reads as TGCAGCGTTGTTTGGAACACCGGGGAGCTGTTTTTT.

This clonotype was seen a handful of times. This chain joins TRBV9 and TRBJ2-3; no definite D call. Per the germline V gene, CDR1 is SGDLS and CDR2 is YYNGEE. The CDR3 has 12 amino acids. Trimming took 4 bases from V and 7 from J, leaving 10 bases between them. This CDR3 reads CASSPDQYTQYF. CDR3 nucleotide sequence: TGTGCCAGCAGCCCGGATCAATATACGCAGTATTTT.

In this sample, this clonotype turned up many times. The V gene is TRBV5-1, the J gene TRBJ2-3; 9 bases fit TRBD2. CDR3 length: 17 residues. With V trimmed by 0 bases and J by 3 bases, 8 bases remained unmatched. Germline-derived CDR1 and CDR2 are SGHRS and YFSETQ. CDR3 sequence reads: CASSLVGTSWGTDTQYF. The CDR3 DNA follows: TGCGCCAGCAGCTTGGTCGGGACTAGCTGGGGGACAGATACGCAGTATTTT.

This clonotype was counted a few times. V is TRBV9 and J is TRBJ2-7, with 7 bases lining up with TRBD2. The ends lost 4 bases at V and 4 bases at J; junction bases unmatched: 8. CDR1 is SGDLS and CDR2 is YYNGEE in the germline V gene. CDR3 length: 14 residues. The CDR3 loop reads CASSPQSGRYEQYF. CDR3 bases: TGTGCCAGCAGCCCTCAGTCCGGGAGGTACGAGCAGTACTTC.

This clonotype occurred a few times. V gene TRBV7-2 combines with J gene TRBJ2-7; D may be TRBD1 or TRBD2 (5 bases each). V was shortened by 6 bases and J by 1 base, with 13 bases between the two germline ends. The CDR3 is 14 amino acids. Germline CDR1 is SGHTA and CDR2 is FQGNSA. The CDR3 loop is CASSGGPRSYEQYF. The CDR3 nucleotides read TGTGCCAGCAGTGGGGGACCCCGTTCCTACGAGCAGTACTTC.

The gene calls are TRBV21-1 and TRBJ2-7; the tabulated D call, TRBD2, remains unverified against the DNA. TRBV21-1 is an annotated pseudogene. The CDR3 loop spans 20 amino acids. In DNA, the CDR3 is TGTGCCAGCACCTCACCCGCGGGCGAGACTAGCGGGAGAATCCCCTACGAGCAGTACTTC. This codes for CASTSPAGETSGRIPYEQYF.

The sample holds a few counts of this clonotype. This chain's CDR3 is CATSRAGAEAFF. The CDR3 nucleotides are TGTGCCACCAGCAGAGCTGGGGCTGAAGCTTTCTTT. The V call is TRBV15, the J call TRBJ1-1; D unclear. The CDR3 length is 12 residues. Germline V CDR1 and CDR2: LNHNV, YYDKDF (reference sequence). Trimming cost V 1 base and J 6 bases, with 6 bases left between them.

This clonotype was seen more than once but under ten times. The chain has TRBV9 and TRBJ2-5, with D possibly called TRBD1 or TRBD2 (6 bases each). Germline values: CDR1 SGDLS, CDR2 YYNGEE. This CDR3 has 15 amino acids. Trimming took off 0 bases at V and 4 bases at J, with 13 bases between the two ends. CDR3 sequence: CASSVGGATRETQYF. In nucleotides, the CDR3 is TGTGCCAGCAGCGTAGGGGGGGCTACCCGAGAGACCCAGTACTTC. The full variable domain, with the rest looked up from reference TRBV9 and TRBJ2-5, is DSGVTQTPKHLITATGQRVTLRCSPRSGDLSVYWYQQSLDQGLQFLIQYYNGEERAKGNILERFSAQQFPDLHSELNLSSLELGDSALYFCASSVGGATRETQYFGPGTRLLVL.

This clonotype was counted between two and nine times. The chain uses TRBV29-1 and TRBJ2-7, with a possible D match to TRBD1 (6 bases). The ends were cut back, 6 bases at V and 3 bases at J, with 21 bases in the middle. Per germline, CDR1 SQVTM and CDR2 ANQGSEA. The CDR3 extends over 15 amino acids. The CDR3 DNA follows: TGCAGCGTCCTTGGGGTCTCCGGGACATTCTACGAGCAGTACTTC. This translates into CSVLGVSGTFYEQYF.

This clonotype was detected ten times or more. J is TRBJ2-1 and V is TRBV9; 11 bases match TRBD2. Germline trimming cut 4 bases from V and 8 bases from J; bases unmatched to any gene: 11. Per the germline V gene, CDR1 is SGDLS and CDR2 is YYNGEE. This CDR3 region has 16 residues. The CDR3 coding sequence is TGTGCCAGCAGCCATGCTAGCGGGAGGACTATTGATGAGCAGTTCTTC. This translates into CASSHASGRTIDEQFF.

This clonotype was seen only a few times. The chain links TRBV10-3 to TRBJ1-5, with D uncertain. The CDR3 sequence is 14 residues long. V was cut by 2 bases and J by 6 bases, with 11 bases left in between. Germline V gene sequence: CDR1 ENHRY, CDR2 SYGVKD. CDR3 bases: TGTGCCATCAGTGAGGAGAGGAGCTTTCAGCCCCAGCATTTT. Translation: CAISEERSFQPQHF.

This clonotype has only a few counts. The chain links TRBV28 to TRBJ2-1, with 9 bases fitting TRBD2. The germline gives CDR1 MDHEN, CDR2 SYDVKM. The CDR3 contains 16 residues. Trimming removed 4 bases from V and 8 bases from J; junction bases left unmatched: 12. This chain's CDR3 is CASSYTAGGFRDEQFF. CDR3 sequence (DNA): TGTGCCAGCAGTTACACAGCGGGAGGTTTCAGGGATGAGCAGTTCTTC.